This T cell receptor (beta chain) originates from a study of blood T cells in healthy people across ages. CDR3 length: 13 residues. Trimming took off 1 base at V and 3 bases at J, with 6 bases between the two ends. The germline V gene encodes CDR1 LGHNA and CDR2 YNFKEQ. PCR was performed a second time for about 6 to 12 cycles using a sample-barcoded 5' primer and a J-beta primer mix. TCRdb reprocessed the 5' RACE reads with MiXCR, giving one entry per CDR3 protein. The sample yields some 1.6 million distinct CDR3 sequences, 30% to 35% seen once. This clonotype was counted ten times or more. This chain uses TRBV4-2 with TRBJ1-1; tentative D call: TRBD1 (5 bases). The source is a woman in her twenties or thirties in good health. The sequencing sample was made of blood. This CDR3 reads CASSQVGDTEAFF. The CDR3 coding sequence is TGTGCCAGCAGCCAAGTAGGGGACACTGAAGCTTTCTTT.